These 12 T cell receptor beta chains were sequenced from one sample in a study of identical twins. TCRdb redid the calling of the 5' RACE reads with MiXCR, one entry per CDR3 protein. Of 250,000 to 300,000 distinct CDR3 sequences listed, nearly 9.5% were seen once; the top ten hold roughly 7%. This same sample was also part of a study on yellow fever vaccine responses in identical twins.

The material sequenced was CD8+ T cells sorted from blood. These receptors were taken from a woman aged 18 to 35 in good health.

The rearrangement joins TRBV12-3 or TRBV12-4 to TRBJ2-2; no definite D call. The length of the CDR3 is 14 residues. Trimming pared 1 base from V and 3 bases from J, leaving 6 bases between. CDR3 in DNA: TGTGCCAGCAGTTTAGGAGGATACACCGGGGAGCTGTTTTTT. Residues: CASSLGGYTGELFF.

This clonotype was picked up many times. The rearrangement uses TRBV7-8 and TRBJ2-1; the match to TRBD2 covers 7 bases. The CDR3 length is 18 residues. The germline V gene encodes CDR1 SGHVS and CDR2 FQNEAQ. The V and J ends lost 4 bases and 2 bases, in that order; junction bases with no gene match: 14. The DNA for the CDR3 is TGTGCCAGCAGCTCCGACCCCTCCGGGGGGACCCCCTACAATGAGCAGTTCTTC. This codes for CASSSDPSGGTPYNEQFF.

The CDR3 is CASSQDRYGSSSNEQFF. CDR3 bases: TGTGCCAGCAGCCAAGATCGGTATGGTAGTTCGAGTAATGAGCAGTTCTTC. The genes are TRBV3-1 and TRBJ2-1, with unresolved D. Trimming cost V 0 bases and J 7 bases, with 19 bases left between them. The CDR3 is 17 residues long. The germline V gene encodes CDR1 LGHDT and CDR2 YNNKEL (reference sequence).

This clonotype was observed at least ten times. This chain uses TRBV29-1 with TRBJ1-2, with TRBD1 as a possible D gene (5 bases). The CDR3 has 12 amino acids. With 2 bases removed from V and 4 bases from J, the gap between germline ends came to 8 bases. The germline V gene encodes CDR1 SQVTM and CDR2 ANQGSEA. In DNA, the CDR3 is TGCAGCGTTGAAAGGGGAATCTATGGCTACACCTTC. It specifies CSVERGIYGYTF.

This clonotype was observed a handful of times. This chain joins TRBV24-1 and TRBJ2-1, with 9 bases aligning to TRBD1. The CDR3 totals 17 residues. The germline gives CDR1 KGHDR, CDR2 SFDVKD. The V segment lost 4 bases and the J segment 0 bases; nucleotides outside the gene matches: 6. CDR3 amino acids: CATSDTRQGGSYNEQFF. The CDR3 DNA follows: TGTGCCACCAGTGACACTAGACAGGGGGGCTCCTACAATGAGCAGTTCTTC.

In its sample, this clonotype was seen many times. The chain employs TRBV7-2 and TRBJ2-2, with TRBD2 matching over 7 bases. The CDR3 covers 15 residues. Germline CDR1 reads SGHTA; CDR2 reads FQGNSA. V shed 5 bases, J shed 0 bases, and the junction held 3 bases outside the gene matches. CDR3 region: CASSPSGSNTGELFF. The CDR3 region has the DNA TGTGCCAGCAGCCCTAGCGGTTCGAACACCGGGGAGCTGTTTTTT.

The J gene is TRBJ2-7, the V gene TRBV6-2 or TRBV6-3, with D perhaps TRBD1 (6 bases). V was trimmed by 2 bases and J by 5 bases, leaving 13 bases between them. The germline V gene encodes CDR1 MNHEY and CDR2 SVGEGT. This CDR3 has 14 amino acids. The CDR3 sequence is CASSYDPGAHEQYF. CDR3 nucleotides: TGTGCCAGCAGTTACGATCCAGGGGCCCACGAGCAGTACTTC.

The chain employs TRBV7-9 and TRBJ2-3; 13 nucleotides agree with TRBD2. The length of the CDR3 is 17 residues. CDR1 and CDR2 from the germline V gene are SEHNR and FQNEAQ (reference sequence). J lost 5 bases, V lost 5 bases, and 10 bases had no gene match. CDR3: CASSPAGLAGVEDTQYF. As DNA, the CDR3 is TGTGCCAGCAGCCCCGCCGGACTAGCGGGAGTCGAAGATACGCAGTATTTT.

The rearrangement joins TRBV29-1 to TRBJ2-6; D may be TRBD1 or TRBD2 (5 bases each). CDR3 length: 14 residues. From germline, CDR1 is SQVTM and CDR2 ANQGSEA. Trimming cost V 7 bases and J 0 bases, with 10 bases left between them. The CDR3 DNA is TGCAGCGCCTGGGGGTACTCTGGGGCCAACGTCCTGACTTTC. Protein product: CSAWGYSGANVLTF.

This clonotype came up many times. The gene calls are TRBV7-8 and TRBJ2-1, with TRBD2 matching over 9 bases. The CDR3 covers 17 residues. The germline V gene has CDR1 SGHVS and CDR2 FQNEAQ. V shed 1 base, J shed 0 bases, and the junction held 4 bases outside the gene matches. For the CDR3, the DNA is TGTGCCAGCAGCTTAGTGGTTAGCGGGAGCTCCTACAATGAGCAGTTCTTC. As protein: CASSLVVSGSSYNEQFF.

The sample holds a few counts of this clonotype. The chain is built from TRBV28 and TRBJ1-5; unclear D gene. Trimming took off 3 bases at V and 4 bases at J, with 10 bases between the two ends. From germline, CDR1 is MDHEN and CDR2 SYDVKM. This CDR3 region has 14 residues. The CDR3 spells CASSFFRVNQPQHF. The CDR3 nucleotides read TGTGCCAGCAGTTTTTTCCGAGTAAATCAGCCCCAGCATTTT. The full variable domain, rest sourced from reference TRBV28 and TRBJ1-5, is DVKVTQSSRYLVKRTGEKVFLECVQDMDHENMFWYRQDPGLGLRLIYFSYDVKMKEKGDIPEGYSVSREKKERFSLILESASTNQTSMYLCASSFFRVNQPQHFGDGTRLSIL.

This clonotype came up many times. The chain uses TRBV12-3 or TRBV12-4 and TRBJ2-2, with a possible D match to TRBD2 (5 bases). This CDR3 is built from 14 residues. V lost 7 bases, J lost 1 base, and 10 bases lay in between. CDR3 DNA: TGTGCCAGCACGTCCAGCGGGAACACCGGGGAGCTGTTTTTT. This translates into CASTSSGNTGELFF.